Below are 3 T cell receptor beta chains sequenced from a single sample in a study of blood T cell repertoires in COVID-19. Profiling relied on immunoSEQ multiplex PCR, and the TCRdb table lists in-frame clones only, not all of them. The data contain more than 300,000 clones, about 90% of them singletons. Source material: PBMCs or T cells enriched from blood (not recorded which). The receptors derive from a man aged 40-50 years in a cohort exposed to, infected with or recovered from COVID-19 (not recorded which).

The rearrangement joins TRBV30 to TRBJ2-3; weak D call: TRBD1 (6 bases). CDR3 length: 15 residues. V lost 1 base to trimming and J lost 1 base, with 12 bases between them. CDR1 and CDR2 (germline): GTSNPN, SVGIG (reference sequence). The CDR3 region has the DNA TGTGCCTGGAGTGGCGCAGGGGCGGGCACAGATACGCAGTATTTT. Protein: CAWSGAGAGTDTQYF.

This chain's CDR3 is CASSYTETGELFF. DNA for the CDR3: TGTGCCAGCAGTTATACAGAAACCGGGGAGCTGTTTTTT. The chain is built from TRBV2 and TRBJ2-2; D ambiguous. Germline loops: CDR1 SNHLY, CDR2 FYNNEI. The CDR3 is 13 amino acids. V was shortened by 5 bases and J by 5 bases, with 9 bases between the two germline ends.

The chain joins TRBV7-2 to TRBJ2-1; 7 nucleotides match TRBD2. The CDR3 consists of 15 residues. The junction had 4 bases not matched to a gene; V was cut back by 5 bases and J by 0 bases. In germline, CDR1 is SGHTA, CDR2 FQGNSA. CDR3 region: CASSPRTSSYNEQFF. The CDR3 coding sequence is TGTGCCAGCAGCCCAAGGACTAGCTCCTACAATGAGCAGTTCTTC.